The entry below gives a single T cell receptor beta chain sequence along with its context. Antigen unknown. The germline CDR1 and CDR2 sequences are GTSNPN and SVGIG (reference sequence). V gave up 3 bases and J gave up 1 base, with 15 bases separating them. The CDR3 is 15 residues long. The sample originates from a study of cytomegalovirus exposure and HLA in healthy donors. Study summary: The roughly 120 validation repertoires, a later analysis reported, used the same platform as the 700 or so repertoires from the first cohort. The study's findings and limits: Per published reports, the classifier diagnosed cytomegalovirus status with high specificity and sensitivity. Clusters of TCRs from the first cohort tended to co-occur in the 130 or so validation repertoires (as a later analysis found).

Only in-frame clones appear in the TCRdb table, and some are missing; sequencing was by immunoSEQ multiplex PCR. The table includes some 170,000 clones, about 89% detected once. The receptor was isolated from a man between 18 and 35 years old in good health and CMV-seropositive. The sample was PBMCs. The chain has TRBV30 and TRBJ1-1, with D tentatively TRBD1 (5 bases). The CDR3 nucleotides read TGTGCCTGGAGCGAAATACAGGAGAAGAACACTGAAGCTTTCTTT. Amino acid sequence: CAWSEIQEKNTEAFF.